Here is one T cell receptor beta chain with its context. The data were obtained in a study of cytomegalovirus exposure and HLA in healthy donors. 13 Jbeta primers and 60 Vbeta primers were used for the PCR. Only in-frame clones appear in the TCRdb table, and some are missing; sequencing was by immunoSEQ multiplex PCR. The sample consists of about 150,000 clones, almost 80% of them appearing once. The germline V gene encodes CDR1 SGDLS and CDR2 YYNGEE. This CDR3 has 14 residues. Trimming took 0 bases from V and 3 from J, leaving 6 bases between them. This rearrangement joins TRBV9 to TRBJ1-4; no clear D gene. The specimen sequenced was PBMCs. The sequence was obtained from a woman between 25 and 40 years old in good health and CMV-seronegative. CDR3 sequence (DNA): TGTGCCAGCAGCGTAGACGGTCCTAATGAAAAACTGTTTTTT. This codes for CASSVDGPNEKLFF.